A single sample is the source of the 10 T cell receptor beta chains below, sequenced in a study of cytomegalovirus exposure and HLA in healthy donors. The PCR contained 60 Vbeta and 13 Jbeta primers. The protocol was immunoSEQ multiplex PCR, while the TCRdb copy is restricted to in-frame clones and leaves out a portion. The table records about 160,000 clones, about 65% of them present only once. The specimen was PBMCs. The receptors were sampled from a woman in her 30s in good health and CMV-seronegative.

The rearrangement links TRBV6-5 to TRBJ2-7; 7 nucleotides line up with TRBD2. This CDR3 comprises 15 residues. Germline CDR1 is MNHEY and CDR2 is SVGAGI. V shed 0 bases and J 5 bases; nucleotides not matched to a gene: 7. CDR3 residues: CASSYSVAGDNEQYF. In DNA form, the CDR3 reads TGTGCCAGCAGTTACTCGGTGGCGGGAGATAACGAGCAGTACTTC.

The rearrangement links TRBV5-4 to TRBJ2-1; TRBD1 aligns across 10 bases. The junction had 10 bases not matched to a gene; V was cut back by 5 bases and J by 11 bases. The CDR3 runs to 14 residues. Germline V gene lookup returns CDR1 SGHNT and CDR2 YYREEE (reference sequence). CDR3 coding DNA: TGTGCCAGCAGTACCGGGACAGGGGATCTTCAGCAGTTCTTC. It yields the protein CASSTGTGDLQQFF.

The V gene is TRBV5-1, the J gene TRBJ2-5, with a tentative D call TRBD2 (6 bases). The V gene's germline CDR1 is SGHRS and CDR2 YFSETQ. The CDR3 has 13 residues. The ends were cut back, 1 base at V and 5 bases at J, with 9 bases in the middle. The CDR3 region is CASSLSGGETQYF. In DNA, the CDR3 is TGCGCCAGCAGCTTGAGTGGGGGGGAGACCCAGTACTTC.

This clone was detected a few times. The chain employs TRBV5-6 and TRBJ2-7, with no clear D. V lost 0 bases, J lost 2 bases, and 9 bases lay in between. The CDR3 length is 14 residues. CDR1 and CDR2 (germline): SGHDT, YYEEEE. CDR3 nucleotide sequence: TGTGCCAGCAGCTTGGCTGCTATTACCTACGAGCAGTACTTC. It is translated as CASSLAAITYEQYF.

The chain employs TRBV19 and TRBJ2-3, with 7 bases identical to TRBD1. Germline V gene sequence: CDR1 LNHDA, CDR2 SQIVND (reference sequence). The CDR3 length is 16 residues. The V gene end was trimmed by 5 bases and the J gene end by 2 bases; junction bases not matched to a gene: 10. The CDR3 bases are TGTGCCAGTAGTGCGACAGGGATCGGGAACACAGATACGCAGTATTTT. This encodes CASSATGIGNTDTQYF.

CDR3 region: CASSSGVEQYF. CDR3 nucleotide sequence: TGTGCCAGCAGCTCAGGGGTCGAGCAGTACTTC. The gene calls are TRBV7-6 and TRBJ2-7; the D gene is possibly TRBD1 (6 bases). Looked up from germline, CDR1 is SGHVS and CDR2 is FNYEAQ. The CDR3 is made up of 11 amino acids. V lost 4 bases and J lost 6, with 7 bases in between.

In its sample, this clone was seen once. The J gene is TRBJ2-5, the V gene TRBV7-2; 8 bases agree with TRBD2. V shed 5 bases and J 5 bases; nucleotides not matched to a gene: 4. CDR3 length equals 13 residues. CDR1 is SGHTA, CDR2 FQGNSA, per germline. The CDR3 nucleotides read TGTGCCAGCAGCCGGACGGGGGGGGAGACCCAGTACTTC. The encoded protein is CASSRTGGETQYF.

The rearrangement joins TRBV15 to TRBJ2-1; D unresolved. CDR1 is LNHNV and CDR2 is YYDKDF in the germline V gene (reference sequence). Trimming removed 1 base from V and 6 bases from J, with 4 bases in between. This CDR3 contains 12 residues. CDR3 DNA sequence: TGTGCCACCAGCAGAGCTGTCAATGAGCAGTTCTTC. Protein product: CATSRAVNEQFF.

V gene TRBV7-8 combines with J gene TRBJ1-5; maybe TRBD1 (6 bases). This CDR3 spans 16 amino acids. Looked up from germline, CDR1 is SGHVS and CDR2 is FQNEAQ. Trimming pared 3 bases from V and 0 bases from J, leaving 12 bases between. CDR3 nucleotide sequence: TGTGCCAGCAGCTTTCAGGGGAGATATAGCAATCAGCCCCAGCATTTT. Translation: CASSFQGRYSNQPQHF.

The CDR3 loop is CASSTRDSYEQYF. CDR3 bases: TGTGCCAGCAGCACCCGGGACAGCTACGAGCAGTACTTC. The chain couples TRBV14 to TRBJ2-7; 7 bases fit TRBD1. CDR3 length: 13 amino acids. With 5 bases clipped from V and 3 bases from J, the junction kept 4 bases outside the gene matches. CDR1 and CDR2 (germline): SGHDN, FVKESK. The full variable domain, with the rest looked up from reference TRBV14 and TRBJ2-7, is EAGVTQFPSHSVIEKGQTVTLRCDPISGHDNLYWYRRVMGKEIKFLLHFVKESKQDESGMPNNRFLAERTGGTYSTLKVQPAELEDSGVYFCASSTRDSYEQYFGPGTRLTVT.